What follows is one T cell receptor beta chain and its context. The antigen is undetermined. This sample was taken from a study of cytomegalovirus exposure and HLA in healthy donors. Overall study findings and caveats: The study recorded around 160 TCR beta chains that were cytomegalovirus-associated. TCR clusters originating in the first cohort tended to co-occur in the approximately 120 validation repertoires, according to a later analysis. Rare sequences made up most TCRs, while some public TCRs were found in many donors. Through in vitro validation, three CMV-associated chains were shown to be specific for CMV antigens.

The table came from immunoSEQ multiplex PCR; TCRdb's copy has only in-frame clones and leaves some out. The table has 200,000 to 300,000 clones, around 91% seen once. After removal of 3 bases from V and 7 bases from J, the junction contained 2 bases not matched to a gene. This CDR3 is built from 13 residues. The germline V gene has CDR1 LNHDA and CDR2 SQIVND (reference sequence). The receptor was derived from a woman in her 30s in good health and CMV-seronegative. The chain links TRBV19 to TRBJ2-3, with TRBD2 matching 9 bases. The sequencing sample was made of PBMCs. In DNA form, the CDR3 reads TGTGCCAGTAGTATTGCGGGAGGGAATACGCAGTATTTT. This translates into CASSIAGGNTQYF.